These 27 T cell receptor beta chains were all obtained from the same sample, sequenced in a study of blood T cells in healthy people across ages. A J-beta primer mix and a sample-barcoded 5' primer were used in a second PCR of about 6 to 12 cycles. TCRdb re-derived calls from the 5' RACE reads in MiXCR, one entry per CDR3 protein. The data contain about 810,000 distinct CDR3 sequences, roughly 40% of them singletons. What was sequenced was blood. The receptors were sampled from a young man in good health.

This clonotype was seen a handful of times. The chain employs TRBV25-1 and TRBJ2-7, with 7 bases matching TRBD2. The J segment lost 1 base and the V segment lost 3 bases, leaving 3 bases of the junction unmatched. Germline-derived CDR1 and CDR2 are MGHDK and SYGVNS. The CDR3 has 14 residues. This chain's CDR3 is CASSDGGGSYEQYF. CDR3 in DNA: TGTGCCAGCAGTGATGGGGGGGGTTCCTACGAGCAGTACTTC.

This clonotype has a handful of counts. The V and J genes are TRBV4-3 and TRBJ2-1, with 12 bases aligning to TRBD2. The J segment lost 0 bases and the V segment lost 1 base, leaving 13 bases of the junction unmatched. The CDR3 is 21 amino acids. Germline V gene lookup returns CDR1 LGHNA and CDR2 YSLEER. The CDR3 loop reads CASSQAKTSGGNLVSYNEQFF. Here the CDR3 DNA reads TGCGCCAGCAGCCAAGCCAAGACTAGCGGGGGAAACCTAGTCTCCTACAATGAGCAGTTCTTC.

Of note for this clonotype: A much larger clone differs from this one at a single base, so this may be a read error. The V gene is TRBV7-2, the J gene TRBJ2-1; D remains unclear. V dropped 8 bases and J dropped 5 bases, with 16 bases sitting between them. CDR1 is SGHTA and CDR2 is FQGNSA in the germline V gene. This CDR3 spans 14 amino acids. The CDR3 reads CASALTPPHNEQFF. The CDR3 DNA is TGTGCCAGCGCCTTGACACCTCCGCACAATGAGCAGTTCTTC.

V is TRBV20-1 and J is TRBJ2-1, with TRBD1 as a possible D gene (6 bases). CDR1 is DFQATT and CDR2 is SNEGSKA in the germline V gene (reference sequence). V was trimmed by 1 base and J by 12 bases, leaving 13 bases between them. The CDR3 is 12 amino acids. CDR3 protein: CSARVAATGQFF. The CDR3 DNA reads TGCAGTGCTAGAGTTGCGGCGACAGGGCAGTTCTTC.

The chain recombines TRBV6-2 or TRBV6-3 with TRBJ1-5; no firm D call. V lost 4 bases to trimming and J lost 0 bases, with 7 bases between them. Germline CDR1 and CDR2: MNHEY and SVGEGT. The CDR3 runs to 14 residues. This chain's CDR3 is CASSSGYSNQPQHF. CDR3 nucleotides: TGTGCCAGCAGTTCTGGGTATAGCAATCAGCCCCAGCATTTT.

Regarding this clonotype: With a much larger clone just one base away, this may be a read error. This chain joins TRBV12-3 or TRBV12-4 and TRBJ2-3, with 13 nucleotides matching TRBD2. The ends lost 2 bases at V and 4 bases at J; junction bases unmatched: 15. CDR3 length: 20 residues. This CDR3 is CASSLRPKTSGGISADTQYF. CDR3 DNA: TGTGCCAGCAGTTTAAGACCTAAGACTAGCGGGGGGATAAGCGCAGATACGCAGTATTTT.

V and J are TRBV12-3 or TRBV12-4 and TRBJ2-4; tentative D call: TRBD1 (6 bases). The CDR3 covers 14 residues. Trimming shortened V by 7 bases and J by 4 bases, and 14 bases separated the two germline ends. The CDR3 DNA sequence: TGTGCCAGCACTACAGGGAATCGAAAAAACATTCAGTACTTC. It translates to CASTTGNRKNIQYF.

Points on this clonotype: Germline and junction disagree at one end, which may indicate a read error. CDR3 DNA: TGTGCCGGCAGTCCTCGAGGTGGGGGGAGTACACACAATGAGCAGTACTTC. This sequence encodes CAGSPRGGGSTHNEQYF. V gene TRBV28 combines with J gene TRBJ2-7; D perhaps matches TRBD2 (6 bases). The CDR3 spans 17 residues. Germline V gene data show CDR1 as MDHEN and CDR2 as SYDVKM.

The V and J genes are TRBV12-3 or TRBV12-4 and TRBJ2-3; possibly TRBD1 or TRBD2 for D (7 bases each). V was cut by 7 bases and J by 1 base, with 15 bases left in between. CDR3 size: 15 residues. CDR3 sequence: CASTLGGTGTDTQYF. The CDR3 DNA is TGTGCCAGCACCCTGGGAGGGACAGGCACAGATACGCAGTATTTT.

The rearrangement links TRBV6-5 to TRBJ2-4; 8 bases match TRBD2. Germline trimming cut 4 bases from V and 5 bases from J; bases unmatched to any gene: 7. Germline CDR1 reads MNHEY; CDR2 reads SVGAGI. The CDR3 contains 15 residues. The CDR3 protein is CASSLGLVGQNIQYF. For the CDR3, the DNA is TGTGCCAGCAGTTTGGGACTAGTCGGTCAAAACATTCAGTACTTC.

The genes are TRBV6-2 or TRBV6-3 and TRBJ2-1, with D unresolved. This CDR3 region has 11 residues. Germline V gene lookup returns CDR1 MNHEY and CDR2 SVGEGT. Between the trimmed V and J ends, which lost 8 bases and 7 bases, there was a span of 9 bases. As DNA, the CDR3 is TGTGCCAGCGGAGTCGCGAATGAGCAGTTCTTC. This sequence encodes CASGVANEQFF.

This clonotype was recorded many times. CDR3: CASSQGRTVGSPLHF. The CDR3 bases are TGCGCCAGCAGCCAAGGCAGGACGGTCGGTTCACCCCTCCACTTT. The J gene is TRBJ1-6, the V gene TRBV4-1; unclear D gene. The V and J ends lost 1 base and 9 bases respectively, with 13 bases between them. Germline CDR1 is MGHRA and CDR2 is YSYEKL. This CDR3 spans 15 amino acids.

This clonotype was seen at least ten times. This chain links TRBV24-1 with TRBJ2-3; tentative D call: TRBD2 (5 bases). The germline gives CDR1 KGHDR, CDR2 SFDVKD. With 3 bases removed from V and 5 bases from J, the gap between germline ends came to 17 bases. CDR3 size: 16 residues. CDR3 residues: CATSDPAGSRGDTQYF. The CDR3 region has the DNA TGTGCCACCAGTGATCCCGCGGGCTCCCGGGGAGATACGCAGTATTTT.

This chain connects TRBV12-3 or TRBV12-4 to TRBJ2-3; possible D gene TRBD1, 5 bases. The CDR3 extends over 15 amino acids. Trimming left V 7 bases short and J 1 base short, with 15 bases between. The CDR3 bases are TGTGCCAGCACCTGGGGCTCGACAGGCACAGATACGCAGTATTTT. Amino acid sequence: CASTWGSTGTDTQYF.

The chain recombines TRBV20-1 with TRBJ2-5, with D unresolved. Trimming pared 5 bases from V and 11 bases from J, leaving 18 bases between. Per germline, CDR1 DFQATT and CDR2 SNEGSKA (reference sequence). The CDR3 contains 12 residues. CDR3 DNA: TGCAGTGCTGCTGGCCCCGGTAATGAGCAGTACTTC. Protein product: CSAAGPGNEQYF.

The chain uses TRBV4-1 and TRBJ2-7, with 7 bases fitting TRBD1. J lost 3 bases, V lost 0 bases, and 5 bases had no gene match. This CDR3 is 15 amino acids long. Germline V gene sequence: CDR1 MGHRA, CDR2 YSYEKL. The CDR3 DNA is TGCGCCAGCAGCCAAGAAAGGACAGGTAACTACGAGCAGTACTTC. It encodes CASSQERTGNYEQYF.

This clonotype was detected a few times. The chain employs TRBV9 and TRBJ2-2; D possibly corresponds to TRBD1 (5 bases). V was pared by 0 bases and J by 3 bases, with 9 bases between. Germline V gene lookup returns CDR1 SGDLS and CDR2 YYNGEE. The CDR3 length is 15 residues. DNA for the CDR3: TGTGCCAGCAGCGTAGAGGGCAGGGACACCGGGGAGCTGTTTTTT. Residues: CASSVEGRDTGELFF.

This chain uses TRBV7-2 with TRBJ2-7; tentatively, D is TRBD2 (7 bases). V lost 5 bases, J lost 3 bases, and 17 bases lay in between. The CDR3 totals 15 residues. From germline, CDR1 is SGHTA and CDR2 FQGNSA. For the CDR3, the DNA is TGTGCCAGCAGCCCTGCGGGGGCCAGAGACTACGAGCAGTACTTC. Translation: CASSPAGARDYEQYF. Full variable domain (rest looked up from reference TRBV7-2 and TRBJ2-7): GAGVSQSPSNKVTEKGKDVELRCDPISGHTALYWYRQSLGQGLEFLIYFQGNSAPDKSGLPSDRFSAERTGGSVSTLTIQRTQQEDSAVYLCASSPAGARDYEQYFGPGTRLTVT.

This clonotype showed up just once. J is TRBJ2-2 and V is TRBV7-8, with a tentative D call TRBD2 (5 bases). Deletions cut 1 base from V and 6 bases from J, with 12 bases between. The CDR3 consists of 15 residues. CDR1 and CDR2 (germline): SGHVS, FQNEAQ. The CDR3 nucleotides read TGTGCCAGCAGCTTAGTAGCTGTGGAGGCCGGGGAGCTGTTTTTT. This encodes CASSLVAVEAGELFF. The complete variable domain, with remaining parts taken from reference TRBV7-8 and TRBJ2-2, reads GAGVSQSPRYKVAKRGQDVALRCDPISGHVSLFWYQQALGQGPEFLTYFQNEAQLDKSGLPSDRFFAERPEGSVSTLKIQRTQQEDSAVYLCASSLVAVEAGELFFGEGSRLTVL.

With regard to this clonotype: With a much larger clone just one base away, this may be a read error. V and J are TRBV20-1 and TRBJ2-7; 7 bases align to TRBD1. CDR1 DFQATT and CDR2 SNEGSKA come from the germline V gene (reference sequence). This CDR3 comprises 14 residues. V was pared by 6 bases and J by 12 bases, with 20 bases of the junction left unmatched. The chain's CDR3 is CSAAEGTDANIRYF. Here the CDR3 DNA reads TGCAGTGCCGCCGAGGGGACAGACGCTAACATTCGGTACTTC.

V is TRBV10-3 and J is TRBJ1-5; D is unclear. The CDR3 covers 13 residues. CDR1 is ENHRY, CDR2 SYGVKD, per germline. Trimming took off 8 bases at V and 10 bases at J, with 18 bases between the two ends. DNA of the CDR3: TGTGCCATCGGCCCGGCCAGCGGTCAACCCCAGCATTTT. Amino acid sequence: CAIGPASGQPQHF.

This clonotype has just a few counts. The gene calls are TRBV20-1 and TRBJ2-3; 9 bases are shared with TRBD2. After removal of 0 bases from V and 3 bases from J, the junction contained 16 bases not matched to a gene. CDR1 and CDR2 from the germline V gene are DFQATT and SNEGSKA (reference sequence). This CDR3 has 19 amino acids. In DNA form, the CDR3 reads TGCAGTGCTAGAGATCTTGGGGTAGCGGGGGCCATGGCTACAGATACGCAGTATTTT. This codes for CSARDLGVAGAMATDTQYF.

This clonotype has just a few counts. V is TRBV7-8 and J is TRBJ1-5, with D possibly TRBD1 on 5 matching bases. The length of the CDR3 is 11 residues. Deletions cut 11 bases from V and 4 bases from J, with 9 bases between. The germline V gene has CDR1 SGHVS and CDR2 FQNEAQ. The CDR3 here is CARRGNQPQHF. In DNA, the CDR3 is TGTGCCCGTCGGGGGAATCAGCCCCAGCATTTT.

This clonotype occurred a few times. The chain combines TRBV10-3 with TRBJ2-3; perhaps D is TRBD1 or TRBD2 (5 bases each). This CDR3 region has 17 residues. V lost 4 bases to trimming and J lost 6 bases, with 23 bases between them. In germline, CDR1 is ENHRY, CDR2 SYGVKD. The DNA for the CDR3 is TGTGCCATCAGTGCCCAACCACCGGGACCCCAATGGGATACGCAGTATTTT. It encodes CAISAQPPGPQWDTQYF.

The chain combines TRBV7-9 with TRBJ1-2; D gene unclear. This CDR3 is built from 14 residues. V was pared by 5 bases and J by 0 bases, with 10 bases between. Per the germline V gene, CDR1 is SEHNR and CDR2 is FQNEAQ (reference sequence). The DNA of the CDR3 is TGTGCCAGCAGCACTACGAACGCTAACTATGGCTACACCTTC. It specifies CASSTTNANYGYTF.

The table lists this clonotype with a few counts. The chain carries TRBV5-6 and TRBJ2-5; TRBD2 matches 7 bases. V lost 6 bases and J lost 5; bases outside the gene matches: 7. Looked up from germline, CDR1 is SGHDT and CDR2 is YYEEEE. The CDR3 extends over 13 amino acids. The CDR3 sequence: CASMGLAEETQYF. In DNA form, the CDR3 reads TGTGCCAGCATGGGGCTAGCGGAGGAGACCCAGTACTTC.

The chain couples TRBV7-9 to TRBJ1-2; the match to TRBD1 covers 9 bases. This CDR3 is 16 amino acids long. Trimming removed 4 bases from V and 0 bases from J; junction bases left unmatched: 6. Per germline, CDR1 SEHNR and CDR2 FQNEAQ (reference sequence). CDR3 nucleotides: TGTGCCAGCAGCTCACCGGACAGGGGTTCTAACTATGGCTACACCTTC. This translates into CASSSPDRGSNYGYTF.